Below, 8 T cell receptor beta chains from the same sample are listed, as sequenced in a study of identical twins. TCRdb independently ran MiXCR on the 5' RACE reads; one entry per CDR3 protein. The sample consists of approximately 300,000 distinct CDR3 sequences, 9.5% of them appearing once. These data were also reused for a study on yellow fever vaccine responses in identical twins.

The sequencing sample was made of CD8+ T cells sorted from blood. The source of these receptors is a woman younger than 30 in good health.

This clonotype was detected ten times or more. The chain recombines TRBV29-1 with TRBJ2-3, with TRBD2 as a possible D gene (6 bases). V was trimmed by 3 bases and J by 2 bases, leaving 9 bases between them. This CDR3 spans 13 amino acids. Germline V gives CDR1 SQVTM, CDR2 ANQGSEA. DNA for the CDR3: TGCAGCGTTGAGGGACTTTCCACAGATACGCAGTATTTT. Its protein is CSVEGLSTDTQYF.

The chain links TRBV7-8 to TRBJ2-7; D unresolved. Germline CDR1 is SGHVS and CDR2 is FQNEAQ. V lost 1 base, J lost 0 bases, and 7 bases lay in between. The CDR3 runs to 14 residues. CDR3 sequence reads: CASSLVTISYEQYF. The CDR3 nucleotides read TGTGCCAGCAGCTTAGTTACCATCTCCTACGAGCAGTACTTC.

The chain is built from TRBV3-1 and TRBJ1-2; D is unresolved. Germline loops: CDR1 LGHDT, CDR2 YNNKEL (reference sequence). The CDR3 has 15 amino acids. The V end lost 1 base, the J end lost 0 bases, and 9 bases lay between the germline ends. The CDR3 sequence: CASSQGLGSNYGYTF. DNA of the CDR3: TGTGCCAGCAGCCAAGGTCTGGGTTCTAACTATGGCTACACCTTC.

The rearrangement links TRBV9 to TRBJ2-3; D unresolved. Germline CDR1 SGDLS, CDR2 YYNGEE. The CDR3 contains 15 residues. V lost 3 bases and J 5 bases, leaving 16 bases between the germline ends. The CDR3 loop reads CASSEAPLWGDTQYF. CDR3 bases: TGTGCCAGCAGCGAGGCCCCCCTTTGGGGAGATACGCAGTATTTT.

This clonotype has a handful of counts. The chain uses TRBV5-6 and TRBJ2-7; maybe TRBD1 (6 bases). The germline V gene has CDR1 SGHDT and CDR2 YYEEEE. CDR3 length equals 15 residues. V was clipped by 0 bases and J by 0 bases, with 10 bases between them. CDR3 in DNA: TGTGCCAGCAGCTTGGGCGGACAGAACTCCTACGAGCAGTACTTC. Its translation is CASSLGGQNSYEQYF.

The chain joins TRBV12-3 or TRBV12-4 to TRBJ2-3; 11 bases align to TRBD2. CDR3 size: 16 residues. Trimming cost V 5 bases and J 2 bases; bases outside gene matches: 6. The DNA for the CDR3 is TGTGCCAGCAGTGGGGGACTAGCGGCCACCACAGATACGCAGTATTTT. It encodes CASSGGLAATTDTQYF.

This clonotype was found many times. The rearrangement links TRBV12-3 or TRBV12-4 to TRBJ2-1; 8 bases map to TRBD2. This CDR3 spans 15 amino acids. V lost 6 bases to trimming and J lost 10 bases; unmatched junction nucleotides: 14. The CDR3 reads CASRGALADVMEQFF. The CDR3 DNA reads TGTGCCAGCAGGGGCGCACTAGCGGACGTTATGGAGCAGTTCTTC.

In its sample, this clonotype was seen many times. The chain employs TRBV28 and TRBJ2-1, with TRBD1 matching 11 bases. Germline CDR1 and CDR2: MDHEN and SYDVKM. The CDR3 is 16 amino acids. The trim removed 1 base at V and 4 bases at J, leaving 3 bases unmatched. CDR3 DNA sequence: TGTGCCAGCAGTTTATTCCGGGACAGGGGGTACAATGAGCAGTTCTTC. Translated, it gives CASSLFRDRGYNEQFF.